These T cell receptor beta chains were read from a single sample in a study of T cell repertoires in cytomegalovirus infection. TCRdb reanalysed the reads using MiXCR and keeps one entry per CDR3 protein. Of some 450,000 distinct CDR3 sequences detected, roughly 30% appear once; the ten largest clones hold approximately 13%. Material for sequencing was PBMCs. The receptor set was obtained from a human donor in good health (CMV status not recorded). Some clones in this sample may be carry-over from other donors' samples. Both conserved end residues are part of each CDR3. The D gene is left open where the match is weak. Clone size is not always given. Where it is, it says once, few, many or a class for expanded clones.

d_call	clone_size	v_call	j_call	cdr3_nt	cdr3_aa
NA	NA	TRBV20-1	TRBJ1-1	TGCAGTGCTAGGGGGTTCGGGGGACGAGGCACTGAAGCTTTCTTT	CSARGFGGRGTEAFF
NA	few	TRBV15	TRBJ2-1	TGTGCCACCAGCAGAGCGGGACTGTACTACAATGAGCAGTTCTTC	CATSRAGLYYNEQFF
TRBD2	NA	TRBV5-5	TRBJ2-3	TGTGCCAGCAGCTTGAGAACTAGCGGGGGGGCGAAGACAGATACGCAGTATTTT	CASSLRTSGGAKTDTQYF
NA	many	TRBV7-6	TRBJ1-2	TGTGCCAGCAGCTTAGTATTTGATAGGACCCTCACCGATTCTAACTATGGCTACACCTTC	CASSLVFDRTLTDSNYGYTF
NA	NA	TRBV5-6	TRBJ2-3	TGTGCCAGCAGCTTGTATAGGGGGGCTAGCACAGATACGCAGTATTTT	CASSLYRGASTDTQYF
NA	NA	TRBV29-1	TRBJ1-1	TGCAGCGTCCGGGCGGGCAGGGTGGGGAACACTGAAGCTTTCTTT	CSVRAGRVGNTEAFF
NA	NA	TRBV20-1	TRBJ2-3	TGCAGTGCTCCTCAAAGTATGGGCCAAGTCACAGATACGCAGTATTTT	CSAPQSMGQVTDTQYF
TRBD1	NA	TRBV28	TRBJ1-5	TGTGCCAGCAACAAGGGGACAGACAGAAGCAATCAGCCCCAGCATTTT	CASNKGTDRSNQPQHF
NA	NA	TRBV7-2	TRBJ1-5	TGTGCCAGCAGCTTAACAACTGGGATAGCTGGGAATCAGCCCCAGCATTTT	CASSLTTGIAGNQPQHF
TRBD1	few	TRBV5-1	TRBJ1-4	TGCGCCAGCAGCTTGTTTGAGGACAGGGGGAATGAAAAACTGTTTTTT	CASSLFEDRGNEKLFF
NA	NA	TRBV7-2	TRBJ2-7	TGTGCCAGCAGCTTCGGACGGCTAAACTCCTACGAGCAGTACTTC	CASSFGRLNSYEQYF
TRBD1	NA	TRBV20-1	TRBJ1-1	TGCAGTGCTCCGAAGGGGGCGGACATGAACACTGAAGCTTTCTTT	CSAPKGADMNTEAFF
TRBD2	NA	TRBV7-6	TRBJ2-5	TGTGCCAGCAGCTCTTCTAGCGGGGGGGTGGAGACCCAGTACTTC	CASSSSSGGVETQYF
TRBD1	NA	TRBV5-5	TRBJ2-1	TGTGCCAGCAGCTTGGACAGGGGGCAATACAATGAGCAGTTCTTC	CASSLDRGQYNEQFF
NA	many	TRBV11-2	TRBJ2-5	TGTGCCAGCACCGCGCTGGGACCATCCCGAGAGACCCAGTACTTC	CASTALGPSRETQYF
TRBD2	few	TRBV20-1	TRBJ2-1	TGCAGTGCTAGGCGACTAGCGGGGGACTACAATGAGCAGTTCTTC	CSARRLAGDYNEQFF
NA	many	TRBV7-6	TRBJ2-5	TGTGCCAGCAGCTTAGCGTACGAGACCCAGTACTTC	CASSLAYETQYF
NA	NA	TRBV7-2	TRBJ1-3	TGTGCCAGCAGCTTGTGGACAAGGGGATCTGGAAACACCATATATTTT	CASSLWTRGSGNTIYF
TRBD2	NA	TRBV5-4	TRBJ2-1	TGTGCCAGCAGCCGGGAGGGAAATGAGCAGTTCTTC	CASSREGNEQFF
NA	once	TRBV11-2	TRBJ2-2	TGTGACAGCAGCTTAGACCCAGGGTACGGCGGGGAGCTGTTTTTT	CDSSLDPGYGGELFF
TRBD1	few	TRBV4-1	TRBJ2-7	TGTGCCAGCAGCCAAGGGGGACAGGGGAATTCCTACGAGCAGTACTTC	CASSQGGQGNSYEQYF
NA	NA	TRBV2	TRBJ2-5	TGTGCCAGCAGTGCTAGATTTTACCGGGAGACCCAGTACTTC	CASSARFYRETQYF
TRBD2	NA	TRBV12-5	TRBJ2-1	TGTGCTAGTGGTTTGCGGGGGGGCTACAATGAGCAGTTCTTC	CASGLRGGYNEQFF
NA	few	TRBV5-4	TRBJ2-1	TGTGCCAGCAGCTTGGATCAGCGGGTGGGCAATGAGCAGTTCTTC	CASSLDQRVGNEQFF
NA	many	TRBV11-2	TRBJ2-3	TGTGCCAGCGAGGTGAGGAACACAGATACGCAGTATTTT	CASEVRNTDTQYF
NA	few	TRBV11-2	TRBJ2-7	TGTGCCAGCAGCTCCGGACAGTTGAGCTCCTACGAGCAGTACTTC	CASSSGQLSSYEQYF
NA	NA	TRBV19	TRBJ2-3	TGTGCCACCACAAAACCAAGACAGGCCACTAGCACAGATACGCAGTATTTT	CATTKPRQATSTDTQYF
TRBD2	NA	TRBV6-2/TRBV6-3	TRBJ2-5	TGTGCCAGCCGTAGCGGGGGGGCCATAGAGACCCAGTACTTC	CASRSGGAIETQYF
NA	NA	TRBV4-3	TRBJ2-2	TGCGCCAGCAGCCAAGACGTTATTCCCGGGGAGCTGTTTTTT	CASSQDVIPGELFF
NA	many	TRBV28	TRBJ1-2	TGTGCCAGCAGTACAGGGTTAAACTATGGCTACACCTTC	CASSTGLNYGYTF
NA	NA	TRBV4-3	TRBJ2-6	TGCGCCAGCAGCCAGCGGAGTCCTTCTGGGGCCAACGTCCTGACTTTC	CASSQRSPSGANVLTF
TRBD2	few	TRBV2	TRBJ2-3	TGTGCCAGCAGTACACCAGGACTAGTGAGCACAGATACGCAGTATTTT	CASSTPGLVSTDTQYF
TRBD1	NA	TRBV5-1	TRBJ1-5	TGCGCCAGCAGCAGCGGGACAGGGGGGTCGCAGCCCCAGCATTTT	CASSSGTGGSQPQHF
TRBD1	NA	TRBV7-2	TRBJ1-2	TGTGCCAGCAGCTTAGGTGGGCTAGGACGGGACAGCGACCCCATCTATGGCTACACCTTC	CASSLGGLGRDSDPIYGYTF
NA	few	TRBV27	TRBJ2-7	TGTGCCAGCAGTTTACTCAGGGGCACCTACGAGCAGTACTTC	CASSLLRGTYEQYF
NA	few	TRBV20-1	TRBJ2-3	TGCAGTGCTTGGGAGGTGCGGGATACGCAGTATTTT	CSAWEVRDTQYF
NA	few	TRBV7-9	TRBJ1-4	TGTGCCAGCAGCATGGTCCAGACAGCTTCTGAGGAAAAACTGTTTTTT	CASSMVQTASEEKLFF
NA	NA	TRBV10-2	TRBJ2-1	TGCGCCAGCAGTGGTAATATCGTCTCCTACAATGAGCAGTTCTTC	CASSGNIVSYNEQFF
NA	few	TRBV27	TRBJ2-1	TGTGCCAGCAGTCGGACACGGGGAGGATACAATGAGCAGTTCTTC	CASSRTRGGYNEQFF
TRBD1	NA	TRBV5-6	TRBJ2-3	TGTGCCAGCAGCTTCCGGGACAGGGGGCCGGCAGATACGCAGTATTTT	CASSFRDRGPADTQYF
NA	NA	TRBV24-1	TRBJ2-7	TGTGCCACCAGTTCCAGGGGCTACGAGCAGTACTTC	CATSSRGYEQYF
TRBD1	NA	TRBV24-1	TRBJ1-2	TGTGCCACCGGGGACAGGCGGAACTATGGCTACACCTTC	CATGDRRNYGYTF
NA	NA	TRBV7-9	TRBJ2-5	TGTGCCAGCAGCTTAGGTCGGCTGGAGACCCAGTACTTC	CASSLGRLETQYF
NA	many	TRBV11-2	TRBJ2-7	TGTGCCAGCAGCTTAGATCTGGTGGGCAGGGACTACGAGCAGTACTTC	CASSLDLVGRDYEQYF
NA	few	TRBV7-9	TRBJ1-2	TGTGCCAGCAGCGAAGACACGGGATTTTACACCTTC	CASSEDTGFYTF